Following are 3 T cell receptor beta chains from one sample sequenced in a study of regulatory T cells in long-lasting Graves disease. Arm-PCR of CDR3 regions and iRepertoire HTBI primers were used to build TCR beta libraries. TCRdb analysed the multiplex PCR reads with MiXCR anew, one entry per CDR3 protein. The table records about 530,000 distinct CDR3 sequences, about 15% of them present only once. The time point: newly diagnosed GD, antithyroid drugs for less than 3 months. Extracted RNA from PBMCs served as the source of the TCR library. This sample was also put to use in a study of T cells in Graves' hyperthyroidism and ophthalmopathy.

Sequenced material: peripheral blood mononuclear cells (PBMCs), taken at new diagnosis, from a patient treated with antithyroid drugs. The receptors derive from a woman aged 35-65 years with Graves disease.

This clonotype was counted at least ten times. The chain has TRBV28 and TRBJ2-3; the D is unclear. This CDR3 comprises 14 residues. Looked up from germline, CDR1 is MDHEN and CDR2 is SYDVKM. Deletions cut 3 bases from V and 2 bases from J, with 9 bases between. CDR3 coding DNA: TGTGCCAGCAGTTTCAAACAGACCACAGATACGCAGTATTTT. Translated: CASSFKQTTDTQYF.

Many counts were recorded for this clonotype. The genes are TRBV7-2 and TRBJ2-1, with TRBD1 as a possible D gene (6 bases). CDR3 length: 13 residues. Germline V lookup: CDR1 SGHTA, CDR2 FQGNSA. Trimming stripped 5 bases from V and 10 bases from J, with 15 bases between. CDR3 bases: TGTGCCAGCAGCCCGGACCCTCAGGGGGAGCAGTTCTTC. This gives the protein CASSPDPQGEQFF. The variable domain in full, with the rest retrieved from reference TRBV7-2 and TRBJ2-1, is GAGVSQSPSNKVTEKGKDVELRCDPISGHTALYWYRQSLGQGLEFLIYFQGNSAPDKSGLPSDRFSAERTGGSVSTLTIQRTQQEDSAVYLCASSPDPQGEQFFGPGTRLTVL.

The chain combines TRBV2 with TRBJ1-1; no definite D call. Germline-derived CDR1 and CDR2 are SNHLY and FYNNEI. The CDR3 sequence is 14 residues long. V gave up 5 bases and J gave up 5 bases, with 15 bases separating them. For the CDR3, the DNA is TGTGCCAGCAGTAGCCGATTTTTGGGTACTGAAGCTTTCTTT. Translation: CASSSRFLGTEAFF. The full variable domain, completed using reference TRBV2 and TRBJ1-1, is EPEVTQTPSHQVTQMGQEVILRCVPISNHLYFYWYRQILGQKVEFLVSFYNNEISEKSEIFDDQFSVERPDGSNFTLKIRSTKLEDSAMYFCASSSRFLGTEAFFGQGTRLTVV.